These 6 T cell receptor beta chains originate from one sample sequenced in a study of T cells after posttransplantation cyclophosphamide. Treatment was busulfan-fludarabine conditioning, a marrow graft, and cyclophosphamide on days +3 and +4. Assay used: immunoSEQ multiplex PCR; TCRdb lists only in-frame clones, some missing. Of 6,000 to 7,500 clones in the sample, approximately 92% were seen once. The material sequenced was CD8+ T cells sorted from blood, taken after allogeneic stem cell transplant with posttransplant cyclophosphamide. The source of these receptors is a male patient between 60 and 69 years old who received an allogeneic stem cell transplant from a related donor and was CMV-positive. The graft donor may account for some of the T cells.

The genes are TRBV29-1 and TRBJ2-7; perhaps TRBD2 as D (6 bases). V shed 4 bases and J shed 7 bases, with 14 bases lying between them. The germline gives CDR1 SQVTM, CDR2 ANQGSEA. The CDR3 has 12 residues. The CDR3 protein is CSVGQGLGEQYF. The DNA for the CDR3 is TGCAGCGTTGGGCAGGGACTGGGGGAGCAGTACTTC.

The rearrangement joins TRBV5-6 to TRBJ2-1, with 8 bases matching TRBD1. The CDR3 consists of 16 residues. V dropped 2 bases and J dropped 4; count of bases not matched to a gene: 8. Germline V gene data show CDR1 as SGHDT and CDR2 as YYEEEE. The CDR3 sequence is CASSFLTGDGYNEQFF. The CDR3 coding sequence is TGTGCCAGCAGCTTCCTGACAGGGGACGGGTACAATGAGCAGTTCTTC.

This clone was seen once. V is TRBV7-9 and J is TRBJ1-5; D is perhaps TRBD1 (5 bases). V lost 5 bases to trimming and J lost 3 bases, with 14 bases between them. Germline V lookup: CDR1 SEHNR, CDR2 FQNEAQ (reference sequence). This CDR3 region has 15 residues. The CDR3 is CASSPGGGFNQPQHF. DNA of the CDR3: TGTGCCAGCAGCCCCGGGGGGGGGTTCAATCAGCCCCAGCATTTT.

The CDR3 spells CASSQAGEFGSNYGYTF. The DNA for the CDR3 is TGCGCCAGCAGCCAAGCGGGGGAGTTCGGCTCTAACTATGGCTACACCTTC. V is TRBV4-3 and J is TRBJ1-2; D is possibly TRBD1 (5 bases). Trimming removed 1 base at V and 0 bases at J, with 15 bases between. The V gene's germline CDR1 is LGHNA and CDR2 YSLEER. CDR3 size: 17 residues.

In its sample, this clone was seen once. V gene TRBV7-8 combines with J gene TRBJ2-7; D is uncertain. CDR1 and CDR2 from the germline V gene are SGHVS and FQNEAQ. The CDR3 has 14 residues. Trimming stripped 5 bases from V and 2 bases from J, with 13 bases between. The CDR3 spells CASSTLRAPYEQYF. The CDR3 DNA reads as TGTGCCAGCAGCACCCTGCGTGCGCCCTACGAGCAGTACTTC.

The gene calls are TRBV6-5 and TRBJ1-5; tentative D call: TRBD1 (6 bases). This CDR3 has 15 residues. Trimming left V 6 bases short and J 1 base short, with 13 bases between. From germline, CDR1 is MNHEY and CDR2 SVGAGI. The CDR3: CASRTGQGSNQPQHF. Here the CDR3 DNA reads TGTGCCAGCAGGACAGGTCAGGGAAGCAATCAGCCCCAGCATTTT.